This T cell receptor (beta chain) was sequenced in a study of post-analysis software for immune sequencing data. Study information: Recorded disease courses covered relapsing-remitting, secondary progressive and progressive-relapsing multiple sclerosis. Some patients had no subtype annotation.

Germline CDR1 SQVTM, CDR2 ANQGSEA. The CDR3 is made up of 14 amino acids. V lost 7 bases and J lost 5; bases outside the gene matches: 11. General study findings and limits: Higher frequency in patients than in controls was seen for a handful of TRBV segments, with TRBV5-6, TRBV5-1 and TRBV20-1 among them.

To note about this clonotype: Antigen unknown.

Unique molecular identifiers were present in the TCR beta cDNA libraries. TCRdb re-called the PCR reads with MiXCR, one entry per CDR3 protein. Of roughly 400,000 distinct CDR3 sequences listed, more than 30% are singletons. The rearrangement links TRBV29-1 to TRBJ2-1; the match to TRBD2 covers 7 bases. This clonotype was sampled from a girl under 10 years old with multiple sclerosis. Sequenced sample: blood. CDR3 DNA: TGCAGCGCGGGAGGCAGGACCACGGACAATGAGCAGTTCTTC. It is translated as CSAGGRTTDNEQFF.